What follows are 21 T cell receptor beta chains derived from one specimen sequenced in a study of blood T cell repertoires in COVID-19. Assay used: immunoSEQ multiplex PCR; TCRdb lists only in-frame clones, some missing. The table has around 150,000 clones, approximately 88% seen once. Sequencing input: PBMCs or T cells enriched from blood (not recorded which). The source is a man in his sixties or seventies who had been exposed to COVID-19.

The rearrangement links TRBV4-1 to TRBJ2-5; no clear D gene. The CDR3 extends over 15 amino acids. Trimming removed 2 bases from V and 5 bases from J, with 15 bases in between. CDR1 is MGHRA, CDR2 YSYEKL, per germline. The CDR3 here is CASSQSSTVLETQYF. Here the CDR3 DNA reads TGCGCCAGCAGCCAATCGAGCACGGTCTTGGAGACCCAGTACTTC.

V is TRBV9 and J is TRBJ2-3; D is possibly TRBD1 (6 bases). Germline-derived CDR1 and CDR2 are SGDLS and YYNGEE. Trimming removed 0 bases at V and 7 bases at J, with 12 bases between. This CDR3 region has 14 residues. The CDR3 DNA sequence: TGTGCCAGCAGCGTAGGACAGGATCCGTATACGCAGTATTTT. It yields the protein CASSVGQDPYTQYF.

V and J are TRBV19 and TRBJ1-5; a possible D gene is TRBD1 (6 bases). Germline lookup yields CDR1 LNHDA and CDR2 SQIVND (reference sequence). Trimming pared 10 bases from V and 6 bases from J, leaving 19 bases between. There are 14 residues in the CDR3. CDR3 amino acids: CATRTASRGQPQHF. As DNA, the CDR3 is TGTGCCACCAGGACAGCTTCTAGAGGTCAGCCCCAGCATTTT.

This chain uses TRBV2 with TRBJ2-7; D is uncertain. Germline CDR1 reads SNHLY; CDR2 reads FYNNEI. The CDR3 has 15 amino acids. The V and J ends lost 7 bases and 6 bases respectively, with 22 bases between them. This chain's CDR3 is CASTVTFNPTTEQYF. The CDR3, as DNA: TGTGCCAGCACCGTGACCTTTAATCCCACTACCGAGCAGTACTTC.

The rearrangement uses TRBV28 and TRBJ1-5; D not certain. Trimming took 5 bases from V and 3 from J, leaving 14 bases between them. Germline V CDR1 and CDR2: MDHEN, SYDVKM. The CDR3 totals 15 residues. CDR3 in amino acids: CASSPAEGFNQPQHF. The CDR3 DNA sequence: TGTGCCAGCAGTCCGGCGGAGGGTTTCAATCAGCCCCAGCATTTT.

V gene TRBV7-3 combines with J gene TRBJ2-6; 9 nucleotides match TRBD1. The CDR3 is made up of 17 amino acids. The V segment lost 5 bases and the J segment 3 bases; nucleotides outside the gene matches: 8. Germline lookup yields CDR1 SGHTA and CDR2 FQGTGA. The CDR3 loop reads CASSRPGQGRGANVLTF. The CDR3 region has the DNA TGTGCCAGCAGCCGTCCGGGACAGGGACGTGGGGCCAACGTCCTGACTTTC.

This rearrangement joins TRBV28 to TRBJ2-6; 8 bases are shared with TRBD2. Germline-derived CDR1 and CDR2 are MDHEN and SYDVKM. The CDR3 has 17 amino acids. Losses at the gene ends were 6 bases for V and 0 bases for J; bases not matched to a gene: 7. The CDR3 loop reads CASRPAGGSSGANVLTF. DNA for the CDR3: TGTGCCAGCAGGCCTGCGGGGGGTTCCTCTGGGGCCAACGTCCTGACTTTC.

The CDR3 reads CASRPRQETEAFF. Written as DNA, the CDR3 is TGTGCCAGCCGGCCCCGTCAGGAAACTGAAGCTTTCTTT. V is TRBV2 and J is TRBJ1-1; D is uncertain. The V end lost 8 bases, the J end lost 5 bases, and 15 bases lay between the germline ends. Germline V lookup: CDR1 SNHLY, CDR2 FYNNEI. The CDR3 length is 13 residues.

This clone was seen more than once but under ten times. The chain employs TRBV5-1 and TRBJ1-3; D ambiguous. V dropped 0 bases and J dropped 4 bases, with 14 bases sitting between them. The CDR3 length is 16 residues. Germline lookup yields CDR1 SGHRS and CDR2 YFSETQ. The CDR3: CASSLGTSGSGNTIYF. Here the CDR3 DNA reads TGCGCCAGCAGCTTGGGAACTTCAGGTTCCGGAAACACCATATATTTT.

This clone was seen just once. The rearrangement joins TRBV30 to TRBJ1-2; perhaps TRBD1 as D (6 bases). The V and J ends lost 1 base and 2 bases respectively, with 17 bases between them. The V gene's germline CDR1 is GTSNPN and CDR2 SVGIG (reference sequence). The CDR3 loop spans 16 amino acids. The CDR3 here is CAWSGYAGGLNYGYTF. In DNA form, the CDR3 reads TGTGCCTGGAGTGGTTACGCGGGGGGGCTGAACTATGGCTACACCTTC.

The CDR3 region is CASSQDRAGASYEQYF. The CDR3 DNA follows: TGCGCCAGCAGCCAAGATCGGGCAGGGGCATCCTACGAGCAGTACTTC. The chain employs TRBV4-3 and TRBJ2-7, with D maybe TRBD1 (6 bases). The length of the CDR3 is 16 residues. CDR1 LGHNA and CDR2 YSLEER come from the germline V gene. The V and J ends lost 0 bases and 1 base respectively, with 13 bases between them.

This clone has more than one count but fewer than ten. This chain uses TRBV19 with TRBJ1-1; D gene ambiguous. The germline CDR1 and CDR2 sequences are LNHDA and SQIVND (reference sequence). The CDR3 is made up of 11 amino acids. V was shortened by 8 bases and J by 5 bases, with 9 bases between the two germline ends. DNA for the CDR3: TGTGCCAGTGGGCCTTGGACTGAAGCTTTCTTT. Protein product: CASGPWTEAFF.

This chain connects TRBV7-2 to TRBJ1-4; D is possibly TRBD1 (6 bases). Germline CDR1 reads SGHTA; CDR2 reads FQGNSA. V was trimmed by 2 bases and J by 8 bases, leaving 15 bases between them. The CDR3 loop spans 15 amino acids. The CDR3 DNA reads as TGTGCCAGCAGCTTACCAGGGGCGGGCGTAGAAAAACTGTTTTTT. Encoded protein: CASSLPGAGVEKLFF.

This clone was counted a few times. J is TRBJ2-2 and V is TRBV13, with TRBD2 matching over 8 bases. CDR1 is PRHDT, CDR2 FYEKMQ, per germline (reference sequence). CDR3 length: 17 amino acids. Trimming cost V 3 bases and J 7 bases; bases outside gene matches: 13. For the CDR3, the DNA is TGTGCCAGCAGCTTCCCCCTCGGACTAGCCGTGGGCGGGGAGCTGTTTTTT. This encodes CASSFPLGLAVGGELFF.

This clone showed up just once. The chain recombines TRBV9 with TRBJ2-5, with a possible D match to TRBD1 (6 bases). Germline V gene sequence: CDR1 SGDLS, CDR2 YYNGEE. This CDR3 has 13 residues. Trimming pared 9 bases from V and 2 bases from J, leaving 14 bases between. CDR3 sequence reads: CATLRGFQETQYF. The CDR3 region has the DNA TGTGCCACCTTAAGGGGGTTTCAAGAGACCCAGTACTTC. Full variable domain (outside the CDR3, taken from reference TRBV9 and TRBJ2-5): DSGVTQTPKHLITATGQRVTLRCSPRSGDLSVYWYQQSLDQGLQFLIQYYNGEERAKGNILERFSAQQFPDLHSELNLSSLELGDSALYFCATLRGFQETQYFGPGTRLLVL.

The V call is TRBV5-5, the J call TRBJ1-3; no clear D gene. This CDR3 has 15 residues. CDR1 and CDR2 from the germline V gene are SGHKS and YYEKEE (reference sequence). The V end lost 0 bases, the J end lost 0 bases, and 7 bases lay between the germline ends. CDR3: CASSLDGDSGNTIYF. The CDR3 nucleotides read TGTGCCAGCAGCTTGGACGGAGACTCTGGAAACACCATATATTTT.

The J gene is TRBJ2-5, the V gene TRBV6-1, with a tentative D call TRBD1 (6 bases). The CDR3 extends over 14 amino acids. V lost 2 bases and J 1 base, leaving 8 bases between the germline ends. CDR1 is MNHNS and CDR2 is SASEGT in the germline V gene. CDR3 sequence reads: CASSESGVQETQYF. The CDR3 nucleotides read TGTGCCAGCAGTGAATCAGGGGTCCAAGAGACCCAGTACTTC.

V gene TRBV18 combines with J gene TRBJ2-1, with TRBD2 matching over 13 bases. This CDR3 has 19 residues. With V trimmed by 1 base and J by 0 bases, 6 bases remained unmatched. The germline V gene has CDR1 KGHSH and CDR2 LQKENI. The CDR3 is CASSPLGTSGVSSYNEQFF. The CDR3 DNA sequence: TGTGCCAGCTCACCACTTGGGACTAGCGGGGTGAGCTCCTACAATGAGCAGTTCTTC.

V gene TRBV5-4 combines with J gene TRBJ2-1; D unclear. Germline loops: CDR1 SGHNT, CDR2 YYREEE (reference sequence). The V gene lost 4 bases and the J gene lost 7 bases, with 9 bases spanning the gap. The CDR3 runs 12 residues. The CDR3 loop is CASSLDLNEQFF. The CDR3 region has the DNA TGTGCCAGCAGCCTCGACTTGAATGAGCAGTTCTTC.

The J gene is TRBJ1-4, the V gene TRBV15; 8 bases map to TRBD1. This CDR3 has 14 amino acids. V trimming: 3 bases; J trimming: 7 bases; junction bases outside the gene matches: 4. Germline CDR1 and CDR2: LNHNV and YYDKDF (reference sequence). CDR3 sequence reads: CATSRDRVGEKLFF. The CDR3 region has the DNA TGTGCCACCAGCAGGGACAGGGTTGGTGAAAAACTGTTTTTT.

The CDR3: CASSLGGGVGTIYF. In DNA, the CDR3 is TGCGCCAGCAGCTTGGGAGGTGGAGTCGGCACCATATATTTT. The chain couples TRBV5-1 to TRBJ1-3; D uncertain. V lost 0 bases to trimming and J lost 9 bases, with 13 bases between them. From germline, CDR1 is SGHRS and CDR2 YFSETQ. The CDR3 loop spans 14 amino acids.